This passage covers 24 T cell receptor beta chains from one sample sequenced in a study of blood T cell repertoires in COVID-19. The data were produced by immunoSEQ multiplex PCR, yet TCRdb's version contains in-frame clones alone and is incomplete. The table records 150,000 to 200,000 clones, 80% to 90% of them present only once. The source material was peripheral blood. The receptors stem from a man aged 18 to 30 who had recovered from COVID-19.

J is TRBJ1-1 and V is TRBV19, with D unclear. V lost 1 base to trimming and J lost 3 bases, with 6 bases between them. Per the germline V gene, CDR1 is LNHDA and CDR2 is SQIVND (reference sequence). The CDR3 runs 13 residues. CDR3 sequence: CASSIVLYTEAFF. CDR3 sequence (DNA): TGTGCCAGTAGTATAGTGTTATACACTGAAGCTTTCTTT.

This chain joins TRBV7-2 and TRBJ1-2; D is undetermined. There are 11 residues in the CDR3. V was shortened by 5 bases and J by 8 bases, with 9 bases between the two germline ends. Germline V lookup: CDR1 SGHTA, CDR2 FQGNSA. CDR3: CASSASRGYTF. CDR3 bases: TGTGCCAGCAGCGCTAGCCGGGGCTACACCTTC.

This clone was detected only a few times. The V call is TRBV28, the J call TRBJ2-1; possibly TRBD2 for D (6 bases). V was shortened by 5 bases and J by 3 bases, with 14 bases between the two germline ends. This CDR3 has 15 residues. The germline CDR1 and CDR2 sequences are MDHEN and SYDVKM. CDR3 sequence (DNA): TGTGCCAGCAGTCAGGCCGGGACTTACTACAATGAGCAGTTCTTC. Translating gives CASSQAGTYYNEQFF.

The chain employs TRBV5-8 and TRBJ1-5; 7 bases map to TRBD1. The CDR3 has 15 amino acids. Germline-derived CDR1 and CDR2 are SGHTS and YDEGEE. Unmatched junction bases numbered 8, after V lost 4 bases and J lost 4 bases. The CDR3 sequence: CASSGAGTVNQPQHF. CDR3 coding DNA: TGTGCCAGCAGCGGGGCCGGGACAGTGAATCAGCCCCAGCATTTT.

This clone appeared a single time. The CDR3: CASSEWVAETDTQYF. The CDR3 nucleotides read TGTGCCAGCAGTGAATGGGTAGCGGAGACAGATACGCAGTATTTT. This chain uses TRBV6-1 with TRBJ2-3; possibly TRBD2 for D (6 bases). Germline V lookup: CDR1 MNHNS, CDR2 SASEGT. This CDR3 spans 15 amino acids. Trimming shortened V by 2 bases and J by 3 bases, and 12 bases separated the two germline ends.

The CDR3 sequence: CASSWYRSSYNSPLHF. For the CDR3, the DNA is TGTGCCAGCAGTTGGTATCGGAGTTCCTATAATTCACCCCTCCACTTT. This chain links TRBV27 with TRBJ1-6; no clear D gene. Germline CDR1 and CDR2: MNHEY and SMNVEV (reference sequence). This CDR3 contains 16 residues. V was cut by 4 bases and J by 1 base, with 11 bases left in between.

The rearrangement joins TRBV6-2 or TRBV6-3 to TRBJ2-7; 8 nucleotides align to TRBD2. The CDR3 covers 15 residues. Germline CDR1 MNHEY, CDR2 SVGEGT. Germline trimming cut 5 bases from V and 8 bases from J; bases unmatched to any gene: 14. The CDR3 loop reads CASSQPAGVALKQYF. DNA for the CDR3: TGTGCCAGCAGTCAGCCAGCGGGAGTGGCTCTAAAGCAGTACTTC.

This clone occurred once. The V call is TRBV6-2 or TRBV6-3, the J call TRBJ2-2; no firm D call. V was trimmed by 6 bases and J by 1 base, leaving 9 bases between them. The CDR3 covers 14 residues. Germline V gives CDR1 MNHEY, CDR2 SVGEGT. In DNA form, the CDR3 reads TGTGCCAGCAGCCGATCAGGGAACACCGGGGAGCTGTTTTTT. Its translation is CASSRSGNTGELFF.

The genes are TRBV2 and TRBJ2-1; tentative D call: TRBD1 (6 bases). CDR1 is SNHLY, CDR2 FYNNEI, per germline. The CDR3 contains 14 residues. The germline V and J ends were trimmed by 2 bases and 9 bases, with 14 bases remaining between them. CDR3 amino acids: CASSEFGRGGEQFF. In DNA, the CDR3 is TGTGCCAGCAGTGAATTCGGCCGAGGGGGTGAGCAGTTCTTC.

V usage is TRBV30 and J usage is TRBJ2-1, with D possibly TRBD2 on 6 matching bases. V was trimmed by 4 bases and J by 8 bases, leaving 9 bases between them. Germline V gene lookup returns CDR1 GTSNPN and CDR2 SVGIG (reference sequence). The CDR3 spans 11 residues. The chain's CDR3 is CAWTSVHEQFF. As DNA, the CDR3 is TGTGCCTGGACTAGCGTCCATGAGCAGTTCTTC.

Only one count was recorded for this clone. The CDR3, as DNA: TGCAGTGCTAGTAAGCGGGGGGACCATACGCAGTATTTT. Translating it yields CSASKRGDHTQYF. The chain uses TRBV20-1 and TRBJ2-3; 9 bases are shared with TRBD2. This CDR3 is 13 amino acids long. Germline V gene lookup returns CDR1 DFQATT and CDR2 SNEGSKA (reference sequence). Losses at the gene ends were 3 bases for V and 7 bases for J; bases not matched to a gene: 5.

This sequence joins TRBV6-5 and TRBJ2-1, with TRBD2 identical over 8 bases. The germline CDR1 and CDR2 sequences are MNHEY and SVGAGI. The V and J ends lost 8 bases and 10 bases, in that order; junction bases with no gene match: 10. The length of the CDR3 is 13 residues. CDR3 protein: CASVQRGTFEQFF. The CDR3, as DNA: TGTGCCAGCGTCCAGCGGGGGACCTTCGAGCAGTTCTTC.

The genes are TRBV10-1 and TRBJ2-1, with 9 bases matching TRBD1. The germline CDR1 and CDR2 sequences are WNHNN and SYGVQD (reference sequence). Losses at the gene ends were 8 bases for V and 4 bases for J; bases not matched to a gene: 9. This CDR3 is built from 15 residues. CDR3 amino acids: CASGRGQGFYNEQFF. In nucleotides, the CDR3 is TGCGCCAGCGGCCGGGGACAGGGTTTTTACAATGAGCAGTTCTTC.

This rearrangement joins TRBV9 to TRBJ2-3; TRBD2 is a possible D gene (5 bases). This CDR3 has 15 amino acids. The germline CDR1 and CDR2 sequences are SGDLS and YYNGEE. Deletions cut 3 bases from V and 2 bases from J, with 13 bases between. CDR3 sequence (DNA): TGTGCCAGCAGCGCCAGGACTCGTCACACAGATACGCAGTATTTT. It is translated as CASSARTRHTDTQYF.

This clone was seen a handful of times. The CDR3 here is CASSLEVLLGREQYF. CDR3 DNA sequence: TGTGCCAGCAGCTTGGAAGTTCTTTTGGGGCGAGAGCAGTACTTC. V gene TRBV5-5 combines with J gene TRBJ2-7; tentatively, D is TRBD1 (5 bases). The CDR3 loop spans 15 amino acids. The germline CDR1 and CDR2 sequences are SGHKS and YYEKEE (reference sequence). The V gene lost 0 bases and the J gene lost 7 bases, with 17 bases spanning the gap.

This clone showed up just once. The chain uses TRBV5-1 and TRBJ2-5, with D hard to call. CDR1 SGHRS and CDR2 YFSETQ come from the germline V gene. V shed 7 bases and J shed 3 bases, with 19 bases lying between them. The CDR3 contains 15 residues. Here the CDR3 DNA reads TGCGCCAGCTATCCTCTAGGAACAACCAAAGAGACCCAGTACTTC. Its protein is CASYPLGTTKETQYF.

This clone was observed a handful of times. The CDR3 DNA sequence: TGTGCCAGCAGCTTAACCCGTGACAGGGGCCGTATCGGGGAGCTGTTTTTT. Amino acids: CASSLTRDRGRIGELFF. The genes are TRBV7-3 and TRBJ2-2, with 8 positions matching TRBD1. In germline, CDR1 is SGHTA, CDR2 FQGTGA. V was clipped by 0 bases and J by 7 bases; unmatched bases: 10. This CDR3 spans 17 amino acids.

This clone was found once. The CDR3 here is CASALTQTPLEERELPDTQYF. The DNA of the CDR3 is TGTGCCAGCGCTTTAACCCAAACCCCACTTGAGGAGCGGGAGCTCCCAGATACGCAGTATTTT. The chain is built from TRBV28 and TRBJ2-3; 8 bases line up with TRBD2. This CDR3 contains 21 residues. Germline CDR1 reads MDHEN; CDR2 reads SYDVKM. V gave up 8 bases and J gave up 4 bases; unmatched junction bases: 29.

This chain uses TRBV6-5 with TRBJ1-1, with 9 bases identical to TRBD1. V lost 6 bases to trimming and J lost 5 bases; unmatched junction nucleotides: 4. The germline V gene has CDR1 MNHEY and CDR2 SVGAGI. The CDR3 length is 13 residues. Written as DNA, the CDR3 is TGTGCCAGCAGGCGACAGGGGGGTACTGAAGCTTTCTTT. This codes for CASRRQGGTEAFF.

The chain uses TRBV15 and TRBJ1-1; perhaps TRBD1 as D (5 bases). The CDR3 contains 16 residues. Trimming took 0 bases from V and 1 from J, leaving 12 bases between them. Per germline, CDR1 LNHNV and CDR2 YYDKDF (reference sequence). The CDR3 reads CATSRDTGLPNTEAFF. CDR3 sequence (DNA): TGTGCCACCAGCAGAGATACGGGACTGCCGAACACTGAAGCTTTCTTT.

The CDR3 coding sequence is TGTGCCAGTAGAGGACAGGCGAATAGCAATCAGCCCCAGCATTTT. It yields the protein CASRGQANSNQPQHF. This chain joins TRBV19 and TRBJ1-5, with 7 bases fitting TRBD1. This CDR3 has 15 amino acids. Germline CDR1 and CDR2: LNHDA and SQIVND (reference sequence). V was pared by 6 bases and J by 0 bases, with 5 bases of the junction left unmatched.

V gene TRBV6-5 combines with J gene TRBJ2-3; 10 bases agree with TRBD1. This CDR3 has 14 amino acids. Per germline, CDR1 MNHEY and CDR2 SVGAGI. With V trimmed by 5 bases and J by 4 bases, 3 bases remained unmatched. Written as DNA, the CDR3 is TGTGCCAGCAGTCGACAGGGGGCATCAGATACGCAGTATTTT. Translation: CASSRQGASDTQYF.

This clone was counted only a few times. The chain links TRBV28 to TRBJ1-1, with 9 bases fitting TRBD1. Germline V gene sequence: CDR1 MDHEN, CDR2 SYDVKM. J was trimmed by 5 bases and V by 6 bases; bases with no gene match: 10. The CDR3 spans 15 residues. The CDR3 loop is CASSNTGGRGTEAFF. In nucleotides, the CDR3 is TGTGCCAGCAGCAACACAGGGGGCCGAGGGACTGAAGCTTTCTTT.

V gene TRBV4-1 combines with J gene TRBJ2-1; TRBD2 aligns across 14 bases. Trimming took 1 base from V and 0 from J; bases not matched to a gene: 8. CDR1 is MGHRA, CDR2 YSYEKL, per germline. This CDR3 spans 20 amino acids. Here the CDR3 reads CASSQAQGLAGASSYNEQFF. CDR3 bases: TGCGCCAGCAGCCAAGCTCAGGGACTAGCGGGGGCCAGCTCCTACAATGAGCAGTTCTTC.